Given below is one T cell receptor (beta chain) in context. Next came a second PCR, run for about 7 to 12 cycles, which used a sample-barcoded 5' primer along with a J-beta primer mix. A single record per CDR3 protein comes from TCRdb applying MiXCR to the 5' RACE reads. The table shows more than 750,000 distinct CDR3 sequences, with roughly 29% occurring only once. The record originates from a study of blood T cells in healthy people across ages. This CDR3 has 16 residues. The V gene lost 2 bases and the J gene lost 4 bases, with 17 bases spanning the gap. Looked up from germline, CDR1 is SGHTA and CDR2 is FQGTGA. The same sample was also used in a study of T cells of mothers and their children.

Sequencing was carried out using blood. The rearrangement uses TRBV7-3 and TRBJ2-5; D possibly corresponds to TRBD1 (6 bases). The TCR sequence derives from a woman aged 40-49 years in good health. The CDR3 sequence is CASSLLGAPPGETQYF. CDR3 DNA sequence: TGTGCCAGCAGCTTATTGGGGGCCCCGCCCGGAGAGACCCAGTACTTC.